These 13 T cell receptor beta chains were sequenced from one sample in a study of OX40 agonist ivuxolimab in advanced cancers. The library came from the immunoSEQ multiplex PCR assay. The immuneACCESS repertoire file appears here via TCRdb, limited to in-frame rearrangements. These files lack a portion of the clones; in checked studies, under half of the deficit traces to unresolved V genes, and the cause of the others is not known. Within this sample are about 48,000 clones, with roughly 91% of them counted one time only. The ten largest clones represent roughly a third of the sample. The sequencing used CD4+ or CD8+ T cells sorted from blood, collected in a trial of the OX40 agonist ivuxolimab. These receptors were obtained from an adult with an advanced solid tumor such as melanoma, head and neck, liver or kidney cancer.

DNA for the CDR3: TGTGCCAGCAGCTCACCGGGCTACGAGCAGTACTTC. It encodes CASSSPGYEQYF. The genes are TRBV5-6 and TRBJ2-7, with D unclear. Trimming shortened V by 3 bases and J by 3 bases, and 7 bases separated the two germline ends. Germline CDR1 and CDR2: SGHDT and YYEEEE. This CDR3 has 12 residues.

This chain connects TRBV2 to TRBJ2-5; 12 bases agree with TRBD2. V lost 3 bases to trimming and J lost 5 bases; unmatched junction nucleotides: 10. Germline V lookup: CDR1 SNHLY, CDR2 FYNNEI. The CDR3 is 17 amino acids. The CDR3 nucleotides read TGTGCCAGCAGTGAGGAGCTAGCGGGGGGGCTCAAGGAGACCCAGTACTTC. Protein product: CASSEELAGGLKETQYF.

The V gene is TRBV7-9, the J gene TRBJ2-5; 7 nucleotides agree with TRBD2. Germline CDR1 is SEHNR and CDR2 is FQNEAQ (reference sequence). This CDR3 is 14 amino acids long. Trimming removed 8 bases from V and 4 bases from J; junction bases left unmatched: 10. DNA for the CDR3: TGTGCCAGCTGGGGGGGTGTGCCTTCAGAGACCCAGTACTTC. Translation gives CASWGGVPSETQYF.

The genes are TRBV5-1 and TRBJ2-7; 9 nucleotides line up with TRBD1. CDR1 is SGHRS and CDR2 is YFSETQ in the germline V gene. V was clipped by 3 bases and J by 3 bases; unmatched bases: 1. This CDR3 contains 13 residues. As DNA, the CDR3 is TGCGCCAGCAGCTCGACAGGGGGCTACGAGCAGTACTTC. Translation: CASSSTGGYEQYF.

This chain links TRBV29-1 with TRBJ2-1; D gene ambiguous. V gave up 7 bases and J gave up 6 bases, with 16 bases separating them. Germline CDR1 is SQVTM and CDR2 is ANQGSEA. The CDR3 has 13 residues. The CDR3 coding sequence is TGCAGCGAGTCCGGCAGAGTCGGCAATGAGCAGTTCTTC. This codes for CSESGRVGNEQFF.

The chain combines TRBV27 with TRBJ2-7, with 8 positions matching TRBD1. Germline values: CDR1 MNHEY, CDR2 SMNVEV (reference sequence). This CDR3 is 14 amino acids long. Trimming took 4 bases from V and 2 from J; bases not matched to a gene: 4. As DNA, the CDR3 is TGTGCCAGCAGTTACCAGGGGGCGACCTACGAGCAGTACTTC. As protein: CASSYQGATYEQYF.

The V call is TRBV6-5, the J call TRBJ2-6; D is unclear. From germline, CDR1 is MNHEY and CDR2 SVGAGI. CDR3 length: 16 amino acids. The V end lost 0 bases, the J end lost 1 base, and 7 bases lay between the germline ends. The CDR3 loop is CASSYSPGSGANVLTF. For the CDR3, the DNA is TGTGCCAGCAGTTACTCGCCGGGTTCTGGGGCCAACGTCCTGACTTTC.

The chain employs TRBV29-1 and TRBJ1-1, with D hard to call. The V gene's germline CDR1 is SQVTM and CDR2 ANQGSEA. This CDR3 comprises 12 residues. The V end was cut by 1 base, the J end by 5 bases, with 8 bases between. This CDR3 reads CSVEVVVTEAFF. The CDR3 DNA reads TGCAGCGTTGAAGTAGTGGTAACTGAAGCTTTCTTT.

This clone was counted between two and nine times. The gene calls are TRBV30 and TRBJ1-1; D is unresolved. V lost 0 bases and J 0 bases, leaving 5 bases between the germline ends. The length of the CDR3 is 13 residues. Per germline, CDR1 GTSNPN and CDR2 SVGIG (reference sequence). CDR3 sequence (DNA): TGTGCCTGGAGTGTAACTATGAACACTGAAGCTTTCTTT. This gives the protein CAWSVTMNTEAFF. The variable domain in full, with the rest retrieved from reference TRBV30 and TRBJ1-1, is SQTIHQWPATLVQPVGSPLSLECTVEGTSNPNLYWYRQAAGRGLQLLFYSVGIGQISSEVPQNLSASRPQDRQFILSSKKLLLSDSGFYLCAWSVTMNTEAFFGQGTRLTVV.

V gene TRBV5-1 combines with J gene TRBJ1-2; 10 bases fit TRBD1. Germline V gene lookup returns CDR1 SGHRS and CDR2 YFSETQ. The CDR3 has 15 amino acids. V gave up 2 bases and J gave up 6 bases; unmatched junction bases: 7. CDR3 in DNA: TGCGCCAGCAGCTTATACACCGGGACAGGGGATGGCTACACCTTC. Protein: CASSLYTGTGDGYTF.

Judged by abundance, this clone is medium-sized. The chain employs TRBV28 and TRBJ2-7; 10 positions match TRBD1. Germline V lookup: CDR1 MDHEN, CDR2 SYDVKM. V trimming: 4 bases; J trimming: 2 bases; junction bases outside the gene matches: 8. This CDR3 spans 16 amino acids. The chain's CDR3 is CASSSTGGASPYEQYF. As DNA, the CDR3 is TGTGCCAGCAGTTCGACAGGGGGCGCATCCCCCTACGAGCAGTACTTC.

The chain has TRBV2 and TRBJ2-3; no clear D gene. Trimming stripped 6 bases from V and 8 bases from J, with 15 bases between. The CDR3 loop spans 13 amino acids. Per germline, CDR1 SNHLY and CDR2 FYNNEI. The CDR3 spells CASRPALGSTQYF. Here the CDR3 DNA reads TGTGCCAGCAGACCCGCTTTGGGAAGTACGCAGTATTTT.

This chain uses TRBV7-8 with TRBJ1-1, with 8 positions matching TRBD1. V was pared by 5 bases and J by 5 bases, with 10 bases of the junction left unmatched. The V gene's germline CDR1 is SGHVS and CDR2 FQNEAQ. The CDR3 consists of 15 residues. The CDR3 loop reads CASSPGTGSGTEAFF. The DNA of the CDR3 is TGTGCCAGCAGCCCCGGGACAGGTTCGGGGACTGAAGCTTTCTTT.